This T cell receptor (beta chain) was retrieved from a study of blood T cell repertoires in COVID-19. Overall study: Acute and convalescent COVID-19 samples came from the United States, Italy and Spain. The cDNA or gDNA used as material had been derived from T cells, B-cell-depleted T cells, or PBMCs.

Measured with immunoSEQ multiplex PCR; TCRdb has only the in-frame clones, and not every one. The table has approximately 140,000 clones, around 84% seen once. Germline V CDR1 and CDR2: LGHDT, YNNKEL (reference sequence). Trimming left V 3 bases short and J 0 bases short, with 4 bases between. CDR3 length: 13 residues. This clonotype originated in a man aged 35-49 years with acute COVID-19. The chain couples TRBV3-1 (or the pseudogene TRBV3-2) to TRBJ2-3; D not resolved. The sequenced sample was PBMCs or T cells enriched from blood (not recorded which). CDR3 sequence: CASSHSSTDTQYF. The CDR3 DNA sequence: TGTGCCAGCAGCCATTCTAGCACAGATACGCAGTATTTT.